This TCR beta chain was captured by sequencing in a study of blood T cell repertoires in COVID-19. The germline V gene encodes CDR1 ENHRY and CDR2 SYGVKD. The V gene lost 3 bases and the J gene lost 4 bases, with 4 bases spanning the gap. The CDR3 covers 11 residues. TCRdb's table, derived via immunoSEQ multiplex PCR, lists solely in-frame clones and lacks some. The table has about 98,000 clones, 65% to 90% seen once. This clone appeared a single time. The chain is built from TRBV10-3 and TRBJ2-7; no clear D. The sample comprised peripheral blood. The TCR was taken from a man between 65 and 85 years old with active or convalescent COVID-19. CDR3 in DNA: TGTGCCATCAGTGACACTTACGAGCAGTACTTC. Encoded protein: CAISDTYEQYF.